This entry lists 15 T cell receptor beta chains sequenced from one sample in a study of vaccination effects on CD4 cells after COVID-19. These receptors' antigens are unknown. Before sequencing, viral peptide pools were used by the ViraFEST assay to expand antigen-specific CD4+ T cells. Following culture for roughly 10 days, CD4+ T cells were isolated. The repertoire was sequenced with immunoSEQ multiplex PCR; TCRdb's copy has only in-frame clones and lacks some. The sample includes about 22,000 clones, 73% of them seen just once. Sequencing used CD4+ T cells from PBMCs cultured with HCoV-229E spike peptides, obtained before COVID-19 vaccination. The receptors here all came from a human donor who received a COVID-19 vaccine.

The rearrangement links TRBV19 to TRBJ2-2; maybe TRBD1 (6 bases). CDR1 and CDR2 (germline): LNHDA, SQIVND (reference sequence). Trimming removed 4 bases at V and 0 bases at J, with 12 bases between. The CDR3 covers 16 residues. The CDR3 sequence: CASSRGPGANTGELFF. The DNA for the CDR3 is TGTGCCAGTAGTAGAGGGCCAGGGGCGAACACCGGGGAGCTGTTTTTT.

There are a few counts of this clone. This sequence joins TRBV23-1 and TRBJ2-2; D ambiguous. TRBV23-1 has ORF status, its function being uncertain. V lost 2 bases and J lost 0, with 10 bases in between. CDR3 size: 16 residues. The CDR3 DNA is TGCGCCAGCAGTCAAAGCAAACTCTCGAACACCGGGGAGCTGTTTTTT. Translating gives CASSQSKLSNTGELFF.

The CDR3 protein is CASSLVGVTGNTIYF. Here the CDR3 DNA reads TGTGCCAGCAGCTTAGTCGGGGTGACTGGAAACACCATATATTTT. The genes are TRBV11-2 and TRBJ1-3; D not certain. This CDR3 has 15 amino acids. Germline V gene sequence: CDR1 SGHAT, CDR2 FQNNGV. V was clipped by 1 base and J by 2 bases, with 9 bases between them.

The rearrangement uses TRBV30 and TRBJ2-5; D is unresolved. Germline lookup yields CDR1 GTSNPN and CDR2 SVGIG (reference sequence). The CDR3 is 14 amino acids. V lost 0 bases, J lost 5 bases, and 13 bases lay in between. CDR3 protein: CAWSVTSFMETQYF. As DNA, the CDR3 is TGTGCCTGGAGTGTAACGTCCTTTATGGAGACCCAGTACTTC.

The chain joins TRBV2 to TRBJ2-1; 11 nucleotides line up with TRBD2. The germline CDR1 and CDR2 sequences are SNHLY and FYNNEI. V was pared by 8 bases and J by 7 bases, with 7 bases of the junction left unmatched. The CDR3 totals 14 residues. The CDR3 region is CASRTSGRGNEQFF. The CDR3 nucleotides are TGTGCCAGCCGAACTAGCGGGAGAGGTAATGAGCAGTTCTTC. Full variable domain (outside the CDR3, taken from reference TRBV2 and TRBJ2-1): EPEVTQTPSHQVTQMGQEVILRCVPISNHLYFYWYRQILGQKVEFLVSFYNNEISEKSEIFDDQFSVERPDGSNFTLKIRSTKLEDSAMYFCASRTSGRGNEQFFGPGTRLTVL.

The chain has TRBV7-7 and TRBJ1-3; no clear D. V was clipped by 0 bases and J by 2 bases, with 11 bases between them. CDR1 is SSHAT, CDR2 FNYEAQ, per germline (reference sequence). The CDR3 spans 16 residues. DNA for the CDR3: TGTGCCAGCAGCTTAGCAGGTCCAGCTACTGGAAACACCATATATTTT. This encodes CASSLAGPATGNTIYF.

The chain joins TRBV6-6 to TRBJ2-2, with 10 bases fitting TRBD2. The junction had 18 bases not matched to a gene; V was cut back by 7 bases and J by 7 bases. Per the germline V gene, CDR1 is MNHNY and CDR2 is SVGAGI (reference sequence). The CDR3 contains 18 residues. CDR3: CASTRTRSGRALVGELFF. The CDR3 DNA follows: TGTGCCAGCACTCGGACGAGAAGCGGGAGGGCCTTGGTCGGGGAGCTGTTTTTT.

The chain couples TRBV4-1 to TRBJ1-3; TRBD1 matches at 8 bases. This CDR3 spans 18 amino acids. In germline, CDR1 is MGHRA, CDR2 YSYEKL. Germline trimming cut 4 bases from V and 0 bases from J; bases unmatched to any gene: 11. The CDR3 protein is CASSPEGTGESSGNTIYF. CDR3 sequence (DNA): TGCGCCAGCAGCCCTGAGGGGACAGGAGAAAGCTCTGGAAACACCATATATTTT.

The rearrangement links TRBV10-1 to TRBJ1-1; D unclear. The CDR3 is made up of 13 amino acids. Germline CDR1 is WNHNN and CDR2 is SYGVQD (reference sequence). With 7 bases removed from V and 1 base from J, the gap between germline ends came to 10 bases. The CDR3 nucleotides read TGCGCCAGCATGAAGACCCAGAACACTGAAGCTTTCTTT. Protein sequence: CASMKTQNTEAFF.

This clone is judged large. The CDR3 nucleotides read TGTGCCAGCAGTCAGGCGACGTTCTCCTACGAGCAGTACTTC. Protein: CASSQATFSYEQYF. The chain joins TRBV6-5 to TRBJ2-7; the D is unclear. Germline CDR1 is MNHEY and CDR2 is SVGAGI. The CDR3 loop spans 14 amino acids. Trimming removed 5 bases from V and 0 bases from J, with 11 bases in between.

The genes are TRBV28 and TRBJ1-5; a weak D match, TRBD1 (5 bases). Trimming left V 4 bases short and J 5 bases short, with 15 bases between. The CDR3 has 15 residues. Germline V gives CDR1 MDHEN, CDR2 SYDVKM. CDR3 coding DNA: TGTGCCAGCAGTTCCCTAGCAGGGCCAGATCAGCCCCAGCATTTT. Protein sequence: CASSSLAGPDQPQHF.

This chain connects TRBV9 to TRBJ2-3; 11 bases fit TRBD1. Germline V CDR1 and CDR2: SGDLS, YYNGEE. Germline trimming cut 8 bases from V and 5 bases from J; bases unmatched to any gene: 7. CDR3 length: 14 residues. This chain's CDR3 is CASTLGQGVDTQYF. The CDR3 DNA is TGTGCCAGTACACTGGGACAGGGGGTAGATACGCAGTATTTT. Supplemented by reference TRBV9 and TRBJ2-3, the full variable domain reads DSGVTQTPKHLITATGQRVTLRCSPRSGDLSVYWYQQSLDQGLQFLIQYYNGEERAKGNILERFSAQQFPDLHSELNLSSLELGDSALYFCASTLGQGVDTQYFGPGTRLTVL.

The rearrangement uses TRBV11-2 and TRBJ1-3, with D unresolved. The CDR3 has 13 amino acids. CDR1 is SGHAT and CDR2 is FQNNGV in the germline V gene. The V end was cut by 1 base, the J end by 2 bases, with 3 bases between. CDR3 coding DNA: TGTGCCAGCAGCTTAGGGGCTGGAAACACCATATATTTT. Amino acid sequence: CASSLGAGNTIYF.

This clone was counted only a few times. This chain connects TRBV12-3 or TRBV12-4 to TRBJ1-2, with D unclear. V was trimmed by 6 bases and J by 6 bases, leaving 14 bases between them. The length of the CDR3 is 13 residues. Here the CDR3 reads CASSPAGPHGYTF. In DNA form, the CDR3 reads TGTGCCAGCAGCCCTGCGGGCCCTCATGGCTACACCTTC.

This sequence joins TRBV2 and TRBJ2-4; a weak D match, TRBD2 (5 bases). With 1 base removed from V and 3 bases from J, the gap between germline ends came to 10 bases. The CDR3 has 15 residues. Per germline, CDR1 SNHLY and CDR2 FYNNEI. CDR3 in DNA: TGTGCCAGCAGTGAAGTGAGGGAGTTCAAAAACATTCAGTACTTC. The encoded protein is CASSEVREFKNIQYF.